This TCR beta chain was documented in a study of control samples from healthy donors and cancer patients (dated by TCRdb to between 2020 and 2021). A note on this clone: The specificity of this receptor is unknown. Per-base qualities were not stored, and no clone one base away is much larger.

The library came from the immunoSEQ multiplex PCR assay. Imported from immuneACCESS, the table was reduced by TCRdb to in-frame sequences with V and J called. These copies leave out some clones; in studies compared against another copy, an unresolved V gene accounts for under half, and the cause of the remainder is not known. The sample table holds about 130,000 clones, of which about 94% were seen once. About 14% of the sample rests with the top ten. CDR1 and CDR2 are read off the germline V gene (reference sequence) as LGHDT and YNNKEL. Trimming at the junction amounts to 5 bases on V and 7 bases on J, and the germline ends lie 15 bases apart. Spanning cysteine to phenylalanine, the CDR3 consists of 13 amino acids. Just CDR3 DNA is preserved here, 39 bases in frame from base 1.

The source material was PBMCs. This receptor was identified in a man aged 55-75 years with colorectal cancer. The chain couples TRBV3-1 (or the pseudogene TRBV3-2) to TRBJ2-7; confidence is insufficient to name the D gene. The sequenced DNA is TGTGCCAGCAGCTCAAATTTGGCTTGGGAGCAGTACTTC. It codes for CASSSNLAWEQYF.